A single sample is the source of the 16 T cell receptor beta chains below, sequenced in a study of graft-versus-host responses after intestinal transplantation. TCRdb's copy holds only in-frame clones and misses some; the assay was immunoSEQ multiplex PCR. The table records approximately 14,000 clones, around 40% of them present only once. Here the sequenced sample was alloreactive CD4+ T cells from a mixed lymphocyte reaction culture, taken before intestinal transplant. The subset was: CFSE-low proliferating T cells sorted from approximately 6-day pre-transplant mixed lymphocyte reaction (GvH or HvG direction). These TCRs come from a human patient who received an intestinal transplant.

The gene calls are TRBV18 and TRBJ1-3; the D gene is possibly TRBD1 (6 bases). Per germline, CDR1 KGHSH and CDR2 LQKENI. Trimming left V 2 bases short and J 0 bases short, with 14 bases between. This CDR3 is built from 17 residues. CDR3 sequence reads: CASSPSAGDSSGNTIYF. The CDR3 nucleotides read TGTGCCAGCTCACCATCTGCAGGGGATTCCTCTGGAAACACCATATATTTT.

The rearrangement uses TRBV6-1 and TRBJ2-5; 11 bases agree with TRBD1. Germline V CDR1 and CDR2: MNHNS, SASEGT. The CDR3 is 15 residues long. V shed 6 bases, J shed 11 bases, and the junction held 14 bases outside the gene matches. In DNA, the CDR3 is TGTGCCAGCAGCCCCGGGACAGGGGGTACGGGGGAGCAGTACTTC. Translated, it gives CASSPGTGGTGEQYF.

In this sample, this clone turned up a few times. The V call is TRBV11-2, the J call TRBJ1-2; weak D call: TRBD1 (5 bases). CDR1 is SGHAT and CDR2 is FQNNGV in the germline V gene. This CDR3 is built from 15 residues. V gave up 5 bases and J gave up 3 bases, with 16 bases separating them. In DNA form, the CDR3 reads TGTGCCAGCAGCCTCCAAGTAAGGGGTTACTATGGCTACACCTTC. It codes for CASSLQVRGYYGYTF.

V usage is TRBV7-2 and J usage is TRBJ2-1; 9 positions agree with TRBD2. Per the germline V gene, CDR1 is SGHTA and CDR2 is FQGNSA. J was trimmed by 5 bases and V by 5 bases; bases with no gene match: 4. The CDR3 length is 14 residues. In DNA, the CDR3 is TGTGCCAGCAGCGCCAGACTAGCGGACAATGAGCAGTTCTTC. Its protein product is CASSARLADNEQFF. Variable domain in full (rest from reference TRBV7-2 and TRBJ2-1): GAGVSQSPSNKVTEKGKDVELRCDPISGHTALYWYRQSLGQGLEFLIYFQGNSAPDKSGLPSDRFSAERTGGSVSTLTIQRTQQEDSAVYLCASSARLADNEQFFGPGTRLTVL.

Only a few counts were recorded for this clone. V and J are TRBV21-1 and TRBJ1-4; the table's D call, TRBD1, has no DNA check behind it. TRBV21-1 is classified as a pseudogene. This CDR3 is 18 amino acids long. The DNA for the CDR3 is TGTGCCAGCAGCAAAAGCCACGGGACAGCTGCAACTAATGAAAAACTGTTTTTT. This encodes CASSKSHGTAATNEKLFF.

This chain connects TRBV29-1 to TRBJ2-1; 7 nucleotides agree with TRBD1. The CDR3 has 11 residues. Losses at the gene ends were 8 bases for V and 8 bases for J; bases not matched to a gene: 6. In germline, CDR1 is SQVTM, CDR2 ANQGSEA. CDR3 sequence: CSPRQGHEQFF. CDR3 DNA: TGCAGCCCAAGACAGGGACATGAGCAGTTCTTC.

This clone was seen a handful of times. The chain carries TRBV2 and TRBJ1-2, with no clear D. Germline V CDR1 and CDR2: SNHLY, FYNNEI. The CDR3 runs 12 residues. Trimming removed 7 bases at V and 0 bases at J, with 6 bases between. CDR3: CASNAANYGYTF. CDR3 in DNA: TGTGCCAGCAACGCAGCTAACTATGGCTACACCTTC.

The V gene is TRBV27, the J gene TRBJ2-7, with TRBD1 identical over 10 bases. The V gene's germline CDR1 is MNHEY and CDR2 SMNVEV (reference sequence). The CDR3 has 14 amino acids. Trimming removed 6 bases from V and 3 bases from J; junction bases left unmatched: 5. CDR3 DNA: TGTGCCAGCAGCCGGGACAGGGGTGGCTACGAGCAGTACTTC. This codes for CASSRDRGGYEQYF.

The rearrangement links TRBV11-2 to TRBJ1-2; D unclear. Trimming left V 5 bases short and J 4 bases short, with 14 bases between. CDR3 length: 14 residues. Germline lookup yields CDR1 SGHAT and CDR2 FQNNGV. CDR3 in DNA: TGTGCCAGCAGCCCACAGAGCTCAGGCTATGGCTACACCTTC. Its translation: CASSPQSSGYGYTF.

The chain recombines TRBV30 with TRBJ2-1; tentatively, D is TRBD1 (5 bases). Germline V gene lookup returns CDR1 GTSNPN and CDR2 SVGIG (reference sequence). The CDR3 length is 12 residues. The V gene lost 5 bases and the J gene lost 0 bases, with 5 bases spanning the gap. CDR3 in DNA: TGTGCCTGGGACAGCTCCTACAATGAGCAGTTCTTC. Its translation: CAWDSSYNEQFF.

This chain uses TRBV7-8 with TRBJ2-7; the match to TRBD2 covers 9 bases. CDR3 length: 15 residues. Germline assignment: CDR1 SGHVS and CDR2 FQNEAQ. After removal of 5 bases from V and 4 bases from J, the junction contained 9 bases not matched to a gene. The CDR3 nucleotides are TGTGCCAGCAGCACAGGGCGGGGGGGCCCGTACGAGCAGTACTTC. It codes for CASSTGRGGPYEQYF.

A few counts support this clone. The chain recombines TRBV7-9 with TRBJ2-1, with 9 bases identical to TRBD2. The V and J ends lost 5 bases and 6 bases, in that order; junction bases with no gene match: 14. There are 17 residues in the CDR3. Germline V gives CDR1 SEHNR, CDR2 FQNEAQ (reference sequence). The CDR3 DNA follows: TGTGCCAGCAGCCTCCGTCCGGTGGCGGGGGGGTCCAATGAGCAGTTCTTC. Its protein product is CASSLRPVAGGSNEQFF.

This chain connects TRBV29-1 to TRBJ2-5; tentatively, D is TRBD1 (6 bases). V shed 4 bases and J shed 7 bases, with 19 bases lying between them. CDR1 is SQVTM and CDR2 is ANQGSEA in the germline V gene. The CDR3 totals 14 residues. The CDR3 DNA follows: TGCAGCGTTGCCTTGCCCCAGGGGTTTACGACCCAGTACTTC. It codes for CSVALPQGFTTQYF.

In this sample, this clone is medium-sized. The CDR3 here is CASSIAPGQPQHF. CDR3 DNA: TGTGCCAGTAGTATAGCCCCCGGTCAGCCCCAGCATTTT. The chain links TRBV19 to TRBJ1-5, with no clear D. The CDR3 has 13 amino acids. The germline gives CDR1 LNHDA, CDR2 SQIVND (reference sequence). V was trimmed by 1 base and J by 6 bases, leaving 7 bases between them.

CDR3 protein: CSVATGTGDAPQHF. In DNA, the CDR3 is TGCAGCGTTGCAACCGGGACAGGCGACGCGCCCCAGCATTTT. V is TRBV29-1 and J is TRBJ1-5, with 8 bases matching TRBD1. The CDR3 totals 14 residues. The germline gives CDR1 SQVTM, CDR2 ANQGSEA. V lost 4 bases and J lost 9; bases outside the gene matches: 11.

The CDR3: CASSSHSPDRGRVNEQFF. CDR3 nucleotides: TGTGCCAGCAGTTCCCACTCGCCGGACAGGGGGCGGGTCAATGAGCAGTTCTTC. The rearrangement links TRBV25-1 to TRBJ2-1, with 11 bases identical to TRBD1. The germline gives CDR1 MGHDK, CDR2 SYGVNS. This CDR3 is 18 amino acids long. J gave up 6 bases and V 5 bases, and 15 bases lay outside the gene matches. The full variable domain, in which reference TRBV25-1 and TRBJ2-1 provide the parts outside the CDR3, is EADIYQTPRYLVIGTGKKITLECSQTMGHDKMYWYQQDPGMELHLIHYSYGVNSTEKGDLSSESTVSRIRTEHFPLTLESARPSHTSQYLCASSSHSPDRGRVNEQFFGPGTRLTVL.